This is a list of T cell receptor beta chains from one sample in a study of T cells in Graves' hyperthyroidism and ophthalmopathy. In TCRdb, the multiplex PCR reads were re-called with MiXCR into one record per CDR3 protein. The sample lists around 620,000 distinct CDR3 sequences; approximately 14% were seen once. Sequenced sample: blood. The receptors originated from a woman aged 18-30 years with Graves' ophthalmopathy. Each CDR3 is given without its conserved first and last residue. Size values are once, few and many counts, or a class for expanded clones, and some rows have none.

j_call,v_call,clone_size,cdr3_aa
TRBJ2-5,TRBV4-1,few,ASSQVPLWETQY
TRBJ1-2,TRBV29-1,few,SVESWWIGQGESRYGYT
TRBJ1-1,TRBV5-8,many,ASSYDFIGGRLGL
TRBJ2-7,TRBV7-2,many,ASSLAHDPYEQY
TRBJ1-3,TRBV11-2,few,ASSLKGMSGNTIY
TRBJ1-2,TRBV20-1,many,SADTLGNYGYT
TRBJ2-7,TRBV7-9,many,ASSAPGTSATEQY
TRBJ2-1,TRBV5-6,.,ASSLVPSSHNEQF
TRBJ2-1,TRBV4-1,.,ASSHPAGTYNEQF
TRBJ2-5,TRBV6-1,many,ASSRNSGLVTQY
TRBJ2-3,TRBV20-1,many,SARARGRAGDTQY
TRBJ1-2,TRBV5-1,.,ASSLSEGGIYGYT
TRBJ1-1,TRBV5-8,many,ASTRSRNTEAF
TRBJ2-4,TRBV2,.,ASSESQGLGNIQY
TRBJ2-4,TRBV7-2,.,ASSFQLAKNIQY
TRBJ2-3,TRBV6-1,.,ASTEDRNTQY
TRBJ2-3,TRBV6-1,many,ATPGGTGDTDTQY
TRBJ2-5,TRBV29-1,many,SVGRRNRETQY
TRBJ2-2,TRBV24-1,few,ATRQYTGELF
TRBJ2-4,TRBV5-1,.,ASSLQGDEDIQY
TRBJ2-7,TRBV20-1,few,SASTGTGGDEQY
TRBJ1-6,TRBV6-5,many,ASSYGSGSSPLH
TRBJ2-1,TRBV6-1,many,ASSDQGGASYNEQF
TRBJ1-1,TRBV12-3/TRBV12-4,many,ASSLANRGGTEAF
TRBJ2-1,TRBV28,many,ASSLRWTSKDNEQF
TRBJ1-1,TRBV24-1,.,ATRRYWYTEAF
TRBJ1-1,TRBV2,once,ASIGTGGNTEAF
TRBJ1-1,TRBV5-8,many,ASSLSHGAVEAF
TRBJ2-3,TRBV3-2,many,ASSSLRIAGGSDTQY
TRBJ2-7,TRBV6-1,few,ASTLTGVSYEQY
TRBJ2-5,TRBV4-2,.,ASSPRTSGSIQETQY
TRBJ2-4,TRBV30,.,AYRTGSAKNIQY
TRBJ1-2,TRBV28,many,ASSLYDRALANYGYT
TRBJ2-2,TRBV9,.,ASSPLPTGELF